The clone carrying this TCR delta chain has more than one count but fewer than ten. These data come from a study of gamma-delta T cells after stem cell transplantation. TCRdb re-called the RT-PCR reads using CATT. The table has about 2,500 delta-chain clones, about 17% seen once. The origin of this receptor is a human donor. It is not recorded whose cells these are; they may come from a transplant donor. Sequenced material: gamma-delta T cells.

As DNA, the CDR3 is TGTGCCTCGCTCCTTCCTACGGGGGGATACGCCGATAAACTCATCTTT. Translation: CASLLPTGGYADKLIF. This sequence joins TRDV3 and TRDJ1; weak D call: TRDD3 (10 bases). The CDR3 consists of 16 residues. Germline CDR1 reads TVYSNPD; CDR2 reads GDNSRS (reference sequence). Trimming took off 4 bases at V and 3 bases at J, with 24 bases between the two ends.